Detailed here is one T cell receptor beta chain. What it binds is not known. The CDR3 runs to 13 residues. Trimming cost V 5 bases and J 4 bases; bases outside gene matches: 4. Looked up from germline, CDR1 is MDHEN and CDR2 is SYDVKM. Researchers ran the PCR with 60 Vbeta and 13 Jbeta primers. This table comes from immunoSEQ multiplex PCR, and its TCRdb copy is limited to in-frame clones, with some not included. The sample includes 200,000 to 250,000 clones, over 65% of them seen just once. These data are taken from a study of cytomegalovirus exposure and HLA in healthy donors. Study-level background: An analysis done earlier identified 100 million to 140 million unique TCR beta sequences from about 179 million T cells.

Overall study results and limits: Clonal expansion was found to be greater in HLA-associated TCR beta chains than in equally common others in a later analysis. TCR sequences were mostly rare, though some public TCRs occurred in many donors. A missense DCLRE1C variant was associated with V- and J-gene trimming of TCR beta chains in a later analysis, and an independent cohort replicated the association.

Sequencing was carried out using PBMCs. This rearrangement joins TRBV28 to TRBJ2-5; 7 bases match TRBD2. This clonotype was sampled from a woman aged 55-70 years in good health and CMV-seropositive. CDR3 DNA: TGTGCCAGCAGTGGCGGGGGAAGAGAGACCCAGTACTTC. Translated: CASSGGGRETQYF.